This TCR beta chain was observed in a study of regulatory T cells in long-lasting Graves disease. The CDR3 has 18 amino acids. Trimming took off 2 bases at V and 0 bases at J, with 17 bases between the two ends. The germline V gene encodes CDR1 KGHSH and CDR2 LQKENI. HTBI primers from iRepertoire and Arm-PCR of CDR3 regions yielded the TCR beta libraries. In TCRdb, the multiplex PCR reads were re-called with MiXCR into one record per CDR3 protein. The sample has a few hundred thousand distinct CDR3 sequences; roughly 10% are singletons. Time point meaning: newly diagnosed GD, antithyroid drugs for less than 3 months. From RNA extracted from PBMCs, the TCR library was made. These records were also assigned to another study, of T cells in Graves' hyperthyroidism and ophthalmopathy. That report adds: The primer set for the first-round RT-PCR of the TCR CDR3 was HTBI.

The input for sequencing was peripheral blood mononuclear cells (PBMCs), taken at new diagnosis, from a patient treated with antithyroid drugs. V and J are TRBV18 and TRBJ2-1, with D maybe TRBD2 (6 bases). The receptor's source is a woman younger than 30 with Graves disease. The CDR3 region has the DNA TGTGCCAGCTCACCATCGGGGGAGCGAGTGAGCTCCTACAATGAGCAGTTCTTC. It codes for CASSPSGERVSSYNEQFF.